The present TCR beta chain was sequenced within a study of PD-1 blockade in classical Hodgkin lymphoma. Sequencing used immunoSEQ multiplex PCR; TCRdb keeps in-frame clones, though not all of them. Of about 58,000 clones detected, 91% appear once; the ten largest clones hold 10%. Relapse was seen in all patients after autologous stem cell transplantation, and brentuximab vedotin exposure was variable. Patients reached a best response of complete response, partial response or progressive disease. This clone was seen just once. Germline V gives CDR1 SGHNT, CDR2 YENEEA. Trimming cost V 5 bases and J 6 bases, with 16 bases left between them. The CDR3 loop spans 15 amino acids.

The receptor was derived from a human donor with classical Hodgkin lymphoma. Sequences were derived from peripheral blood mononuclear cells (PBMCs), sampled before the second cycle of nivolumab. The chain has TRBV11-3 and TRBJ2-2; possible D gene TRBD1, 6 bases. The CDR3, as DNA: TGTGCCAGCAGCCCTAGGCTAGGGGGTCCCGGGGAGCTGTTTTTT. Translating it yields CASSPRLGGPGELFF.